The clone carrying this T cell receptor beta chain was counted only a few times. Antigen specificity is unknown. This sample stems from a study of blood T cells in healthy people across ages. Those donating, healthy Caucasian individuals from Russia, were aged about 6 to 95. Study outcomes and limitations: It was not known whether donors were CMV positive (a possible confounder of expanded clonotype changes).

The authors ran a second PCR of roughly 6 to 12 cycles using a sample-barcoded 5' primer and a J-beta primer mix. One entry per CDR3 protein results from TCRdb running MiXCR on the 5' RACE reads. The sample yields 800,000 to 1,300,000 distinct CDR3 sequences, 20% to 25% seen once. Trimming at V came to 6 bases and at J to 9 bases, leaving 3 bases not matched to a gene. From germline, CDR1 is SNHLY and CDR2 FYNNEI. The CDR3 spans 12 residues. Separately, the same data were catalogued under a study of T cells of mothers and their children. From that second work: A few mothers and their six children, all healthy Caucasians, donated.

Specimen: blood. This chain joins TRBV2 and TRBJ2-1, with TRBD1 matching over 9 bases. The sequence derives from a girl aged 2 to 9 in good health. CDR3 sequence: CASRTQGAEQFF. The CDR3 bases are TGTGCCAGCAGAACACAGGGGGCTGAGCAGTTCTTC.